A selection of T cell receptor beta chains follows, all from one sample in a study of cytomegalovirus exposure and HLA in healthy donors. TCRdb's copy holds only in-frame clones and misses some; the assay was immunoSEQ multiplex PCR. The top ten hold 1.5% of the sample, which has under 150,000 clones, just under 80% seen once. Sequenced: PBMCs. The receptors were sampled from a woman aged 18-35 years in good health and CMV-seronegative. Each CDR3 is given with its conserved first and last residue. The D gene is left open where the match is weak. A row's size may be missing; if present it is once, few, many or a size class.

j_call v_call clone_size d_call cdr3_nt cdr3_aa
TRBJ1-5 TRBV19 . . TGTGCCAGTAGTATGGGCCGATACGACAATCAGCCCCAGCATTTT CASSMGRYDNQPQHF
TRBJ1-1 TRBV29-1 . TRBD1 TGCAGCGGGGCAGGGGGCTTCACTGAAGCTTTCTTT CSGAGGFTEAFF
TRBJ2-1 TRBV2 once . TGTGCCAGCAGTTACCTAGGGGGGGGTTACAATGAGCAGTTCTTC CASSYLGGGYNEQFF
TRBJ1-2 TRBV19 . TRBD1 TGTGCCAGTACCCCCAGGGGGCCGGGTGGCTACACCTTC CASTPRGPGGYTF
TRBJ2-7 TRBV5-1 . . TGCGCCAGCAGCGTGGGGGCCTGGACTCGGAACGAGCAGTACTTC CASSVGAWTRNEQYF
TRBJ1-1 TRBV30 . . TGTGCCTGGAGTGTAGCGGCAGAAGGAGCTTTCTTT CAWSVAAEGAFF
TRBJ1-1 TRBV27 . . TGTGCCAGCAGTCTTATTTTGAACACTGAAGCTTTCTTT CASSLILNTEAFF
TRBJ1-1 TRBV29-1 . . TGCAGCGTCCAAAGGGGCACTGAAGCTTTCTTT CSVQRGTEAFF
TRBJ2-2 TRBV6-1 . . TGTGCCAGCACGGACAGCTTAGGGGAGCTGTTTTTT CASTDSLGELFF
TRBJ2-1 TRBV5-4 . TRBD2 TGTGCCAGCAGCGCGGGGACTAGCGGGAGTAATGAGCAGTTCTTC CASSAGTSGSNEQFF
TRBJ1-5 TRBV18 . TRBD1 TGTGCCAGCTGGACAGGGTACGGCAATCAGCCCCAGCATTTT CASWTGYGNQPQHF
TRBJ2-1 TRBV11-2 . TRBD2 TGTGCCAGCAGCTTAGTACAGACTAGCGGCTACAATGAGCAGTTCTTC CASSLVQTSGYNEQFF
TRBJ2-5 TRBV5-6 . . TGTGCCAGCAGCCCCACCCTGCTAACGTTGGAGACCCAGTACTTC CASSPTLLTLETQYF
TRBJ2-1 TRBV18 . . TGTGCCAGCTCACCCCCTAGGGAGAGGAGTTATGAGCAGTTCTTC CASSPPRERSYEQFF
TRBJ1-1 TRBV5-4 . . TGTGCCAGCAGCTCCCTGGGAGAGGAGAACACTGAAGCTTTCTTT CASSSLGEENTEAFF
TRBJ1-5 TRBV19 . . TGTGCCAGTAGTCCGGGACACCTTAAAACGCAGCCCCAGCATTTT CASSPGHLKTQPQHF
TRBJ1-1 TRBV4-2 . . TGTGCCAGCAGCCAAGGTGTCGCTGAGGTGAACACTGAAGCTTTCTTT CASSQGVAEVNTEAFF
TRBJ2-1 TRBV2 . . TGTGCCTCCAGGGGCTTGAACAATGAGCAGTTCTTC CASRGLNNEQFF
TRBJ2-5 TRBV2 few . TGTGCCAGCAGCGCGGGACAGTCTTTCCAAGAGACCCAGTACTTC CASSAGQSFQETQYF
TRBJ2-7 TRBV7-9 . TRBD2 TGTGCCAGCAGCTCAACTATTAGCGGGAATCGGTACGAGCAGTACTTC CASSSTISGNRYEQYF
TRBJ2-1 TRBV7-2 few . TGTGCCAGCAGCTTAGCGGGAGCCAGTAATGAGCAGTTCTTC CASSLAGASNEQFF
TRBJ2-5 TRBV27 . TRBD2 TGTGCCAGCAGTCCTCGAACTAGCGGGAGGGAGACCCAGTACTTC CASSPRTSGRETQYF
TRBJ1-5 TRBV25-1 . TRBD1 TGTGCCAGCAGCTCCGGGACAGGGAACAGCAATCAGCCCCAGCATTTT CASSSGTGNSNQPQHF
TRBJ1-1 TRBV9 . . TGTGCCAGCAGCGCGGAGGTGAACACTGAAGCTTTCTTT CASSAEVNTEAFF
TRBJ1-1 TRBV5-6 . . TGTGCCAGCAGCGTAGACAGGACAACTGAAGCTTTCTTT CASSVDRTTEAFF
TRBJ2-3 TRBV2 . TRBD2 TGTGCCAGATCCAGGGCGGGAGAGGGGACAGATACGCAGTATTTT CARSRAGEGTDTQYF
TRBJ2-1 TRBV6-5 . TRBD2 TGTGCCAGCAAGGCTAGCGGGAGTTCTGAGCAGTTCTTC CASKASGSSEQFF
TRBJ2-7 TRBV30 . TRBD1 TGTGCCTGGGATTTCCGGGACAGGGCTCCTTCTGAGCAGTACTTC CAWDFRDRAPSEQYF
TRBJ2-2 TRBV27 . TRBD2 TGTGCCAGCAGTTTATGGGGCGGCGGGAGAGGGAGCACCGGGGAGCTGTTTTTT CASSLWGGGRGSTGELFF
TRBJ2-5 TRBV10-1 . . TGCGCCAGCAGCGACAGCCGACAAGAGACCCAGTACTTC CASSDSRQETQYF
TRBJ2-7 TRBV4-1 . . TGCGCCAGCAGCCAAGATCTCGACGAGCAGTACTTC CASSQDLDEQYF
TRBJ2-1 TRBV2 . TRBD2 TGTGCCAGCAAGGTCGCAGCGGGACTCTTGAAGGGGAATGAGCAGTTCTTC CASKVAAGLLKGNEQFF
TRBJ2-5 TRBV23-1 . TRBD1 TGCGCCAGCTTTCCCACCGGGACAGGGGCCTTAGAGGAGACCCAGTACTTC CASFPTGTGALEETQYF
TRBJ2-1 TRBV27 . . TGTGCCAGCAGTTTATCGGGGGGTAGGCTATCCTACAATGAGCAGTTCTTC CASSLSGGRLSYNEQFF
TRBJ2-1 TRBV6-5 . TRBD2 TGTGCCAGCAGTTATGGGACTAGCGTTGAGCAGTTCTTC CASSYGTSVEQFF
TRBJ1-1 TRBV30 . . TGTGCCTGGTTGGATTGGAGGGATACTGAAGCTTTCTTT CAWLDWRDTEAFF
TRBJ2-1 TRBV7-9 . . TGTGCCAGCAGCTTAAGTACGGGTCTTCTTGATGAGCAGTTCTTC CASSLSTGLLDEQFF
TRBJ1-3 TRBV10-3 few . TGTGCCACCGAGGGGAGCGGGGGCCCAGGAAACACCATATATTTT CATEGSGGPGNTIYF
TRBJ2-1 TRBV20-1 . . TGCAGTGCTAGAGCCAGTGGTGAGCAGTTCTTC CSARASGEQFF
TRBJ1-1 TRBV7-9 . . TGTGCCAGCAGCTTTGGGGGGAGTGAAGCTTTCTTT CASSFGGSEAFF
TRBJ2-7 TRBV5-6 . . TGTGCCAGCAGCTTGCGGGAGAACGAGCAGTACTTC CASSLRENEQYF
TRBJ2-2 TRBV27 . TRBD1 TGTGCCAGCAAGTCCGCGGGGTGGGGGACAGGTGAAACCGGGGAGCTGTTTTTT CASKSAGWGTGETGELFF
TRBJ2-7 TRBV13 . . TGTGCCAGCAGCTCCCGTTACGGGGGAGGTAACTACGAGCAGTACTTC CASSSRYGGGNYEQYF
TRBJ2-3 TRBV9 . TRBD2 TGTGCCAGCAGCTTCTCCGGGACTAGCAGCACAGATACGCAGTATTTT CASSFSGTSSTDTQYF
TRBJ1-2 TRBV2 . . TGTGCCAGCGTCGGGGATGGCTACACCTTC CASVGDGYTF
TRBJ1-1 TRBV16 . . TGTGCCAGCAGCCAATCCTCAGGGTTTGGCACTGAAGCTTTCTTT CASSQSSGFGTEAFF